Sequencing of this T cell receptor beta chain was carried out in a study of cytomegalovirus exposure and HLA in healthy donors. Notes on the study in general: Cytomegalovirus-associated status was assigned to 164 TCR beta chains.

PCR was performed using 60 Vbeta and 13 Jbeta primers. Sequencing was performed with immunoSEQ multiplex PCR; in TCRdb, only in-frame clones are kept and a portion is missing. The table includes roughly 100,000 clones, around 80% detected once. In regard to this clone: Antigen unknown.

Sequencing was carried out using PBMCs. The sequence was collected from a man between 18 and 35 years old in good health and CMV-seropositive.

CDR3 protein: CASSFGGNSNQPQHF. For the CDR3, the DNA is TGTGCCAGCAGTTTTGGGGGGAATAGCAATCAGCCCCAGCATTTT. The rearrangement links TRBV28 to TRBJ1-5, with D possibly TRBD1 on 5 matching bases. Per germline, CDR1 MDHEN and CDR2 SYDVKM. V gave up 3 bases and J gave up 0 bases, with 9 bases separating them. The CDR3 is 15 amino acids.